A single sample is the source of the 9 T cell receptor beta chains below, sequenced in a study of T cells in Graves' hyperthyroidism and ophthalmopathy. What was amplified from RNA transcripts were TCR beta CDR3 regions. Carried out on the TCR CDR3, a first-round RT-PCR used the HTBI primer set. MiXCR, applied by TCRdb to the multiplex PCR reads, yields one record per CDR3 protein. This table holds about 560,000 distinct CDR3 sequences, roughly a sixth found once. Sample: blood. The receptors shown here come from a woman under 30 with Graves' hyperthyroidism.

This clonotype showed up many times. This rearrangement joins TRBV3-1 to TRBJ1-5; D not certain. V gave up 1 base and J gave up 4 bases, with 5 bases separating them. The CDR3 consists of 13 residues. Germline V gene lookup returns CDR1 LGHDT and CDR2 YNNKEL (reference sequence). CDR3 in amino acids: CASSQGFNQPQHF. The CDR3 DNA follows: TGTGCCAGCAGCCAAGGGTTTAATCAGCCCCAGCATTTT.

The CDR3 DNA sequence: TGTGCTAGTGGATCAAATAGCGGGGGGGCCAAGAGCTCCTACGAGCAGTACTTC. Its translation is CASGSNSGGAKSSYEQYF. The J gene is TRBJ2-7, the V gene TRBV12-5, with 11 bases lining up with TRBD2. The germline CDR1 and CDR2 sequences are LGHNT and FRNRAP. CDR3 length: 18 amino acids. V shed 6 bases, J shed 0 bases, and the junction held 13 bases outside the gene matches. The entire variable domain, with the rest obtained from reference TRBV12-5 and TRBJ2-7, is as follows: DARVTQTPRHKVTEMGQEVTMRCQPILGHNTVFWYRQTMMQGLELLAYFRNRAPLDDSGMPKDRFSAEMPDATLATLKIQPSEPRDSAVYFCASGSNSGGAKSSYEQYFGPGTRLTVT.

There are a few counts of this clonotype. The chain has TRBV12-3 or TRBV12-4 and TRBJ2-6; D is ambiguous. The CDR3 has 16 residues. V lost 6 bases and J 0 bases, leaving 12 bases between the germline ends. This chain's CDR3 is CASSLRFSSGANVLTF. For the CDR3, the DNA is TGTGCCAGCAGCCTACGGTTCAGCTCTGGGGCCAACGTCCTGACTTTC.

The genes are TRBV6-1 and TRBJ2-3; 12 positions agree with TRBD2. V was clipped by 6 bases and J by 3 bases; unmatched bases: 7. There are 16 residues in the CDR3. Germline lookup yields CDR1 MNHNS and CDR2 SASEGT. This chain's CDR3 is CASRDGLAGKTDTQYF. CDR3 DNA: TGTGCCAGCAGGGATGGACTAGCGGGAAAGACAGATACGCAGTATTTT.

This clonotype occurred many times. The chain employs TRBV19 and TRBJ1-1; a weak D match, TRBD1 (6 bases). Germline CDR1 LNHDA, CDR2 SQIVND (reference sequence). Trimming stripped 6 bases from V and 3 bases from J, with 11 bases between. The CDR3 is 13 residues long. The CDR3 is CASSRGWDTEAFF. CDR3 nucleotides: TGTGCCAGTAGCAGGGGATGGGACACTGAAGCTTTCTTT.

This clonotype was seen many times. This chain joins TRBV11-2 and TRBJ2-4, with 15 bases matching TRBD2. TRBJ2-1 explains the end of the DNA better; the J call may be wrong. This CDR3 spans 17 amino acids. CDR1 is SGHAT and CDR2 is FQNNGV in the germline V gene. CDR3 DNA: TGTGCCAGCAGCTTAGAATTGGGGACTAGCGGGAGGTACATTCAGTTCTTC. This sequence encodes CASSLELGTSGRYIQFF.

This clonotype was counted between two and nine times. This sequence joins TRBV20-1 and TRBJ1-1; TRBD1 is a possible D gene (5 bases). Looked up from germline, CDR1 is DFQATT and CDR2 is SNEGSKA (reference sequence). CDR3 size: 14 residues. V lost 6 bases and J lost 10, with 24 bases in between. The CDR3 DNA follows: TGCAGTGCGCGACCTGGGACGGTGAACACTCGAGCTTTCTTT. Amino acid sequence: CSARPGTVNTRAFF.

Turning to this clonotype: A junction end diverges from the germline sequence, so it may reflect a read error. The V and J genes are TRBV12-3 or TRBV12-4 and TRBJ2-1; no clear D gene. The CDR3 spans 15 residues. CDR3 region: CAGSLVPLGNGEQFF. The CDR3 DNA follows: TGTGCCGGCAGTTTAGTGCCACTCGGCAATGGTGAGCAGTTCTTC.

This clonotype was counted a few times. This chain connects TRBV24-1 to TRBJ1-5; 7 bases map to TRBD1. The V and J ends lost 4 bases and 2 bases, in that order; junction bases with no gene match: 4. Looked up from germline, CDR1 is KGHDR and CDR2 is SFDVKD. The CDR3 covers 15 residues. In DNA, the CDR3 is TGTGCCACCAGTGAACCGGGGACAGGCAATCAGCCCCAGCATTTT. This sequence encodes CATSEPGTGNQPQHF.